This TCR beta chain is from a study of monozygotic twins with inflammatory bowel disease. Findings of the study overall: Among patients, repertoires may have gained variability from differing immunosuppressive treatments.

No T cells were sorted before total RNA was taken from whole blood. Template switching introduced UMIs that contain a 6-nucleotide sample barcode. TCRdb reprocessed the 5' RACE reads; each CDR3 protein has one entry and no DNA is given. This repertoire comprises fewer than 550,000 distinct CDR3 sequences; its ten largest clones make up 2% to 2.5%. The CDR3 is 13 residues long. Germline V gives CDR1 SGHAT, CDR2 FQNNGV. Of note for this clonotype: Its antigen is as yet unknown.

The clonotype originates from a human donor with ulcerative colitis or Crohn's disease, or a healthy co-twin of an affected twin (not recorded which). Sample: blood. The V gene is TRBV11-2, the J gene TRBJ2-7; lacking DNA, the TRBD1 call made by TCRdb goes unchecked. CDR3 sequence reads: CASTPGQSYEQYF.